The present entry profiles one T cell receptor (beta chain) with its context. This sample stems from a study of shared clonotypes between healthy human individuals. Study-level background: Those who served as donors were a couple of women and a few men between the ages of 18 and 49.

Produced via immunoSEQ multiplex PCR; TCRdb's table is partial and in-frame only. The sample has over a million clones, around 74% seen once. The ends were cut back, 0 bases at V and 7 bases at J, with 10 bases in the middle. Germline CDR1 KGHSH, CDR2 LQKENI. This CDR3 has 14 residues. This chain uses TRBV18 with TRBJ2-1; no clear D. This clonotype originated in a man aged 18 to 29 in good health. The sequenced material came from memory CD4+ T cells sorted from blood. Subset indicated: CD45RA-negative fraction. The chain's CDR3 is CASSPPQARNEQFF. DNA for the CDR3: TGTGCCAGCTCACCACCCCAGGCTCGGAATGAGCAGTTCTTC.